The 24 T cell receptor beta chains given below trace back to one sample, sequenced in a study of T cell responses to AZD1222 COVID-19 vaccine. TCRdb keeps only in-frame clones here, not all; method: immunoSEQ multiplex PCR. The sample records approximately 100,000 clones, 90% to 95% being singletons. The input for sequencing was peripheral blood, taken on day 0 of AZD1222 vaccination. Every receptor here comes from an adult in good health.

The CDR3 spells CASSPNRDVRYGYTF. The CDR3 coding sequence is TGTGCCAGCAGTCCAAACCGGGACGTACGATATGGCTACACCTTC. V usage is TRBV7-3 and J usage is TRBJ1-2; possibly TRBD1 for D (5 bases). Germline CDR1 and CDR2: SGHTA and FQGTGA. The V gene lost 6 bases and the J gene lost 5 bases, with 19 bases spanning the gap. The CDR3 sequence is 15 residues long.

The chain couples TRBV5-1 to TRBJ1-1; D gene ambiguous. In germline, CDR1 is SGHRS, CDR2 YFSETQ. The CDR3 runs 12 residues. Trimming pared 3 bases from V and 1 base from J, leaving 4 bases between. CDR3 sequence: CASSWGNTEAFF. The CDR3 DNA reads as TGCGCCAGCAGCTGGGGGAACACTGAAGCTTTCTTT.

This chain joins TRBV7-9 and TRBJ2-2, with TRBD1 matching over 8 bases. CDR3 length: 17 residues. V shed 5 bases and J 3 bases; nucleotides not matched to a gene: 11. CDR1 SEHNR and CDR2 FQNEAQ come from the germline V gene (reference sequence). DNA of the CDR3: TGTGCCAGCAGCATTCCGTCGGGACAGGTGGACACCGGGGAGCTGTTTTTT. Protein sequence: CASSIPSGQVDTGELFF.

The DNA for the CDR3 is TGTGCCTCCCAGGGGGCGGGTACGGCTAACTATGGCTACACCTTC. Translation: CASQGAGTANYGYTF. The chain uses TRBV10-3 and TRBJ1-2, with 8 positions matching TRBD1. CDR3 size: 15 residues. Trimming cost V 11 bases and J 0 bases; bases outside gene matches: 11. Germline CDR1 and CDR2: ENHRY and SYGVKD.

V gene TRBV9 combines with J gene TRBJ2-1; 7 bases line up with TRBD2. This CDR3 contains 14 residues. Germline V gives CDR1 SGDLS, CDR2 YYNGEE. Trimming at V came to 1 base and at J to 3 bases, leaving 1 base not matched to a gene. CDR3 loop: CASSVRGDYNEQFF. The CDR3 DNA follows: TGTGCCAGCAGCGTACGGGGGGACTACAATGAGCAGTTCTTC.

The chain employs TRBV6-5 and TRBJ1-6; D is ambiguous. Deletions cut 0 bases from V and 10 bases from J, with 13 bases between. The germline CDR1 and CDR2 sequences are MNHEY and SVGAGI. The CDR3 loop spans 15 amino acids. The DNA for the CDR3 is TGTGCCAGCAGTTACTCGGGTTTTGGGAAATCACCCCTCCACTTT. This gives the protein CASSYSGFGKSPLHF.

The genes are TRBV9 and TRBJ1-4; TRBD1 is a possible D gene (5 bases). Germline V gives CDR1 SGDLS, CDR2 YYNGEE. Trimming took off 0 bases at V and 4 bases at J, with 10 bases between the two ends. The CDR3 has 15 residues. CDR3 DNA: TGTGCCAGCAGCGTAGGACAGTTAATTAATGAAAAACTGTTTTTT. Translating gives CASSVGQLINEKLFF.

The rearrangement joins TRBV24-1 to TRBJ2-1; no clear D gene. The germline V gene has CDR1 KGHDR and CDR2 SFDVKD. This CDR3 has 14 amino acids. V lost 6 bases and J 4 bases, leaving 12 bases between the germline ends. The CDR3 sequence: CATSNGPQYNEQFF. The CDR3 nucleotides are TGTGCCACCAGTAACGGACCCCAATACAATGAGCAGTTCTTC.

The chain combines TRBV4-1 with TRBJ1-5; 10 bases are a match to TRBD1. V lost 4 bases to trimming and J lost 2 bases; unmatched junction nucleotides: 5. The germline V gene has CDR1 MGHRA and CDR2 YSYEKL. The CDR3 covers 16 residues. CDR3 coding DNA: TGCGCCAGCAGCCCAGGGGACAGGGGTGGCAATCAGCCCCAGCATTTT. The encoded protein is CASSPGDRGGNQPQHF.

A single count supports this clone. This chain uses TRBV3-1 (or the pseudogene TRBV3-2) with TRBJ2-3, with TRBD1 identical over 7 bases. Trimming cost V 0 bases and J 4 bases; bases outside gene matches: 4. The germline gives CDR1 LGHDT, CDR2 YNNKEL (reference sequence). The CDR3 totals 15 residues. CDR3 sequence: CASSQDLTGADTQYF. The CDR3 DNA sequence: TGTGCCAGCAGCCAAGATTTAACAGGGGCAGATACGCAGTATTTT.

The gene calls are TRBV27 and TRBJ1-2, with 12 bases matching TRBD1. With V trimmed by 3 bases and J by 8 bases, 4 bases remained unmatched. The CDR3 covers 14 residues. Germline V gives CDR1 MNHEY, CDR2 SMNVEV (reference sequence). In DNA, the CDR3 is TGTGCCAGCAGTTTTAGGGACAGGGGGCCCGGCTACACCTTC. This sequence encodes CASSFRDRGPGYTF.

V is TRBV2 and J is TRBJ1-4, with 9 positions matching TRBD1. This CDR3 spans 14 amino acids. V shed 6 bases, J shed 8 bases, and the junction held 7 bases outside the gene matches. Germline-derived CDR1 and CDR2 are SNHLY and FYNNEI. The CDR3 DNA sequence: TGTGCCAGCAGGGGGACAGGGAGAGGGGAAAAACTGTTTTTT. Protein sequence: CASRGTGRGEKLFF.

The V and J genes are TRBV28 and TRBJ2-3, with TRBD2 matching 13 bases. After removal of 6 bases from V and 5 bases from J, the junction contained 5 bases not matched to a gene. CDR1 MDHEN and CDR2 SYDVKM come from the germline V gene. This CDR3 comprises 15 residues. The DNA for the CDR3 is TGTGCCAGCAGCGCACTAGCGGGAGGGGTAGATACGCAGTATTTT. Amino acid sequence: CASSALAGGVDTQYF. Supplemented by reference TRBV28 and TRBJ2-3, the full variable domain reads DVKVTQSSRYLVKRTGEKVFLECVQDMDHENMFWYRQDPGLGLRLIYFSYDVKMKEKGDIPEGYSVSREKKERFSLILESASTNQTSMYLCASSALAGGVDTQYFGPGTRLTVL.

The chain combines TRBV2 with TRBJ2-7, with TRBD1 matching over 7 bases. Germline assignment: CDR1 SNHLY and CDR2 FYNNEI. V trimming: 5 bases; J trimming: 6 bases; junction bases outside the gene matches: 7. The CDR3 covers 13 residues. The CDR3 is CASSITGAGEQYF. CDR3 sequence (DNA): TGTGCCAGCAGTATCACAGGGGCCGGCGAGCAGTACTTC. Full variable domain (remainder filled in from reference TRBV2 and TRBJ2-7): EPEVTQTPSHQVTQMGQEVILRCVPISNHLYFYWYRQILGQKVEFLVSFYNNEISEKSEIFDDQFSVERPDGSNFTLKIRSTKLEDSAMYFCASSITGAGEQYFGPGTRLTVT.

This chain uses TRBV4-1 with TRBJ2-1, with D perhaps TRBD1 or TRBD2 (7 bases each). Germline V lookup: CDR1 MGHRA, CDR2 YSYEKL. V lost 2 bases and J 10 bases, leaving 18 bases between the germline ends. The CDR3 totals 15 residues. The chain's CDR3 is CASSQRGLRGREQFF. The CDR3 DNA reads as TGCGCCAGCAGCCAACGGGGACTAAGGGGGCGGGAGCAGTTCTTC.

The chain combines TRBV6-6 with TRBJ1-1; TRBD1 aligns across 7 bases. The germline V gene encodes CDR1 MNHNY and CDR2 SVGAGI (reference sequence). V was clipped by 2 bases and J by 3 bases; unmatched bases: 3. The CDR3 sequence is 14 residues long. The CDR3 region has the DNA TGTGCCAGCAGTTACAGGCAGGGGGACACTGAAGCTTTCTTT. This gives the protein CASSYRQGDTEAFF.

The rearrangement links TRBV6-5 to TRBJ1-1, with D uncertain. The CDR3 runs to 12 residues. The germline CDR1 and CDR2 sequences are MNHEY and SVGAGI. V was cut by 7 bases and J by 1 base, with 7 bases left in between. For the CDR3, the DNA is TGTGCCAGCATGTTCGGGAACACTGAAGCTTTCTTT. Residues: CASMFGNTEAFF.

The rearrangement links TRBV19 to TRBJ1-1; 8 bases are a match to TRBD1. This CDR3 has 14 residues. With 10 bases clipped from V and 2 bases from J, the junction kept 9 bases outside the gene matches. CDR1 LNHDA and CDR2 SQIVND come from the germline V gene (reference sequence). The CDR3 region is CATYQGQGNTEAFF. Here the CDR3 DNA reads TGTGCCACCTATCAAGGACAGGGAAACACTGAAGCTTTCTTT.

DNA for the CDR3: TGTGCCAGCAGAGGACTAGCGGGACTGGGTGAGCAGTTCTTC. Encoded protein: CASRGLAGLGEQFF. The genes are TRBV2 and TRBJ2-1; TRBD2 matches 12 bases. Germline assignment: CDR1 SNHLY and CDR2 FYNNEI. The CDR3 extends over 14 amino acids. The V and J ends lost 6 bases and 9 bases, in that order; junction bases with no gene match: 6.

The chain combines TRBV5-1 with TRBJ1-1; D uncertain. CDR3 length: 14 residues. Germline CDR1 reads SGHRS; CDR2 reads YFSETQ. V was pared by 0 bases and J by 3 bases, with 9 bases between. Written as DNA, the CDR3 is TGCGCCAGCAGCTTGGTAGCAGGAGACACTGAAGCTTTCTTT. It translates to CASSLVAGDTEAFF.

The chain carries TRBV5-1 and TRBJ1-2; D unresolved. The germline V gene has CDR1 SGHRS and CDR2 YFSETQ. The CDR3 is 14 residues long. Trimming left V 2 bases short and J 3 bases short, with 11 bases between. CDR3 DNA: TGCGCCAGCAGCTTAAACGCAGAGCACTATGGCTACACCTTC. Residues: CASSLNAEHYGYTF. Drawing the rest from reference TRBV5-1 and TRBJ1-2, the complete variable domain is KAGVTQTPRYLIKTRGQQVTLSCSPISGHRSVSWYQQTPGQGLQFLFEYFSETQRNKGNFPGRFSGRQFSNSRSEMNVSTLELGDSALYLCASSLNAEHYGYTFGSGTRLTVV.

The chain combines TRBV5-1 with TRBJ1-5; D gene unclear. This CDR3 contains 13 residues. V lost 0 bases and J 7 bases, leaving 8 bases between the germline ends. CDR1 is SGHRS and CDR2 is YFSETQ in the germline V gene. The CDR3 DNA is TGCGCCAGCAGCTTGGATGTAGGGCAGCCCCAGCATTTT. This gives the protein CASSLDVGQPQHF.

The chain couples TRBV13 to TRBJ2-2; D might be TRBD1 (6 bases). Trimming cost V 4 bases and J 7 bases, with 13 bases left between them. CDR1 PRHDT and CDR2 FYEKMQ come from the germline V gene (reference sequence). The CDR3 consists of 14 residues. The CDR3 region has the DNA TGTGCCAGCAGCTCTTACAGGGATGGCGGGGAGCTGTTTTTT. Translated, it gives CASSSYRDGGELFF.

The chain uses TRBV5-1 and TRBJ1-2; no reliable D call. Germline V lookup: CDR1 SGHRS, CDR2 YFSETQ. The V end lost 1 base, the J end lost 8 bases, and 18 bases lay between the germline ends. This CDR3 is built from 15 residues. This chain's CDR3 is CASSLLEWGEDGYTF. The CDR3, as DNA: TGCGCCAGCAGCTTGTTGGAGTGGGGAGAGGACGGCTACACCTTC.